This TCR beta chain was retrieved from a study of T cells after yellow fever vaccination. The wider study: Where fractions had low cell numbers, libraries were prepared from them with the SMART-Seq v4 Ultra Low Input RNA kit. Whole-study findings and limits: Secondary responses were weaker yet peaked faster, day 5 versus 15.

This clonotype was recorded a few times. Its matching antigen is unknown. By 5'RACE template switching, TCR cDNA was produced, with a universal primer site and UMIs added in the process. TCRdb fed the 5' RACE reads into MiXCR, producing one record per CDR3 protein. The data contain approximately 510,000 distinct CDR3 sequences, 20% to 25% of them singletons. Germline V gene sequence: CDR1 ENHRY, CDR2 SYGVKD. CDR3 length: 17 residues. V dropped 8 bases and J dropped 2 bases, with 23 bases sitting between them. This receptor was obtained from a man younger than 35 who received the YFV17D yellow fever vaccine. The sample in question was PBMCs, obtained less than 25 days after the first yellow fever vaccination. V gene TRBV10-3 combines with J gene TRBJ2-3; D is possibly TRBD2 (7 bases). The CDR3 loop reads CAIRRSGGGAITDTQYF. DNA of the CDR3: TGTGCCATCCGCCGTTCCGGAGGGGGGGCTATCACAGATACGCAGTATTTT.